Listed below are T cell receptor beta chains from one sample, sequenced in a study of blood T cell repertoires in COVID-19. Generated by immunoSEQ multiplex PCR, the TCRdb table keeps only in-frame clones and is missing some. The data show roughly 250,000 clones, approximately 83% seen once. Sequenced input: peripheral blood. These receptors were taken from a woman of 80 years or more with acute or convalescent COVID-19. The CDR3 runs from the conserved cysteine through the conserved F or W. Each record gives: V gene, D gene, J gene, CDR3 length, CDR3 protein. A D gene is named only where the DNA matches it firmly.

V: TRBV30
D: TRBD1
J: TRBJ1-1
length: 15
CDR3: CAWSSTGVGRSEAFF

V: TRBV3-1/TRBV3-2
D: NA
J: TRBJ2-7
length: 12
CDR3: CASSHNGYEQYF

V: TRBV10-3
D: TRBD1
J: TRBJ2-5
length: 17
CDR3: CAISEPSQTGAGETQYF

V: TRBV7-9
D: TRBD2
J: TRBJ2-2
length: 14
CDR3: CASTLGGGTGELFF

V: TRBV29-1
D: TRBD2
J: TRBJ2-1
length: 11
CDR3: CSGGGGNEQFF

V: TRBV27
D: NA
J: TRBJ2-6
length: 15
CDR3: CASTLRGTGANVLTF

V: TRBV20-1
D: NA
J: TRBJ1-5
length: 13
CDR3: CSASVQGYQPQHF

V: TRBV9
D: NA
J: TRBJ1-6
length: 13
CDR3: CASSLDFVSPLHF

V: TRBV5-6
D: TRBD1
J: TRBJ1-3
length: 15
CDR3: CASSYDRVGGNTIYF

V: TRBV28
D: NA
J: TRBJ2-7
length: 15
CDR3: CASSLGHSSSYEQYF

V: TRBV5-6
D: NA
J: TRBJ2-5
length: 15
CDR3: CASSLEVRGWETQYF

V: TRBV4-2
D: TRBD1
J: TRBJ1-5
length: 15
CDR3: CASSQGQGGNQPQHF

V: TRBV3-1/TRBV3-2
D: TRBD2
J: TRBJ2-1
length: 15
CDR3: CASSRSGGAQYEQFF

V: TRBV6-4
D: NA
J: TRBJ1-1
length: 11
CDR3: CASSTGTEAFF

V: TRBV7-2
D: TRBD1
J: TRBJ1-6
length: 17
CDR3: CASSLYPGGASGSPLHF

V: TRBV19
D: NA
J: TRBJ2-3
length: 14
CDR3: CASSRGGATDTQYF

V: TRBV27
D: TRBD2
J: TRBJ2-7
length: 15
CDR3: CASTQNGGASYEQYF

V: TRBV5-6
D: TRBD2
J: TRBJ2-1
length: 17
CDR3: CASSGGLAGGIYNEQFF

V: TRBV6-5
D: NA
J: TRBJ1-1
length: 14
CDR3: CASKRGGGYTEAFF